These 9 T cell receptor beta chains were sequenced from one sample in a study of identical twins. Each CDR3 protein is one row after TCRdb ran MiXCR on the 5' RACE reads. The sample holds fewer than 900,000 distinct CDR3 sequences, less than 25% seen once. This same sample was also taken into another study, of T cells expressing NK-cell markers.

The sample taken for sequencing was PBMCs. These receptor sequences come from a woman under 30 in good health.

A single count supports this clonotype. V usage is TRBV5-6 and J usage is TRBJ2-1; tentatively, D is TRBD2 (6 bases). Germline V gene data show CDR1 as SGHDT and CDR2 as YYEEEE. This CDR3 is 15 amino acids long. V was cut by 1 base and J by 0 bases, with 8 bases left in between. The CDR3 sequence is CASSLWEDSYNEQFF. The CDR3 bases are TGTGCCAGCAGCTTGTGGGAGGACTCCTACAATGAGCAGTTCTTC.

This clonotype appeared a few times. The V call is TRBV20-1, the J call TRBJ1-5; D is possibly TRBD1 (6 bases). CDR3 length: 13 amino acids. Germline V gene lookup returns CDR1 DFQATT and CDR2 SNEGSKA (reference sequence). V lost 6 bases to trimming and J lost 6 bases, with 15 bases between them. In DNA form, the CDR3 reads TGCAGTGCCCAAGGGGCAGGGGTTCAGCCCCAGCATTTT. The encoded protein is CSAQGAGVQPQHF.

This clonotype was counted a few times. The chain employs TRBV29-1 and TRBJ1-2, with 9 bases matching TRBD1. The junction had 12 bases not matched to a gene; V was cut back by 7 bases and J by 6 bases. Germline assignment: CDR1 SQVTM and CDR2 ANQGSEA. This CDR3 has 14 amino acids. The CDR3 spells CSATMGQGIHGYTF. The DNA of the CDR3 is TGCAGCGCCACGATGGGACAGGGAATACATGGCTACACCTTC.

The chain combines TRBV20-1 with TRBJ1-2; 9 bases are a match to TRBD1. The CDR3 has 13 residues. Germline V gives CDR1 DFQATT, CDR2 SNEGSKA (reference sequence). V dropped 3 bases and J dropped 4; count of bases not matched to a gene: 3. CDR3 bases: TGCAGTGCTAGGGGGACAGGGCTCTATGGCTACACCTTC. This encodes CSARGTGLYGYTF.

This clonotype was observed many times. The CDR3 DNA reads as TGTGCCAGCAGACCCCAGGAGACCGGGGAGCTGTTTTTT. Translating it yields CASRPQETGELFF. The chain uses TRBV6-1 and TRBJ2-2; D is ambiguous. The ends were cut back, 6 bases at V and 5 bases at J, with 10 bases in the middle. The length of the CDR3 is 13 residues. Germline lookup yields CDR1 MNHNS and CDR2 SASEGT.

CDR3 protein: CSARDFASGTYEQYF. The CDR3 coding sequence is TGCAGTGCTAGAGATTTTGCTAGCGGGACCTACGAGCAGTACTTC. V gene TRBV20-1 combines with J gene TRBJ2-7; 9 bases line up with TRBD2. The CDR3 has 15 amino acids. With V trimmed by 0 bases and J by 2 bases, 5 bases remained unmatched. CDR1 and CDR2 (germline): DFQATT, SNEGSKA (reference sequence).

The J gene is TRBJ2-2, the V gene TRBV18; D is possibly TRBD1 (6 bases). The germline V gene encodes CDR1 KGHSH and CDR2 LQKENI. The length of the CDR3 is 16 residues. V was shortened by 4 bases and J by 3 bases, with 15 bases between the two germline ends. DNA for the CDR3: TGTGCCAGCTCACGGTATATATCAGGGGACACCGGGGAGCTGTTTTTT. It specifies CASSRYISGDTGELFF.

V gene TRBV24-1 combines with J gene TRBJ2-6; possibly TRBD2 for D (6 bases). Trimming pared 5 bases from V and 2 bases from J, leaving 9 bases between. The CDR3 spans 15 residues. The germline gives CDR1 KGHDR, CDR2 SFDVKD. The CDR3 bases are TGTGCCACCAGTGGATCGGGGGCTGGGGCCAACGTCCTGACTTTC. Its translation is CATSGSGAGANVLTF.

This clonotype was counted ten times or more. V usage is TRBV3-1 and J usage is TRBJ1-1; D is unclear. The germline V gene has CDR1 LGHDT and CDR2 YNNKEL (reference sequence). Trimming stripped 0 bases from V and 3 bases from J, with 5 bases between. The CDR3 is 13 amino acids. CDR3 residues: CASSQDGDTEAFF. As DNA, the CDR3 is TGTGCCAGCAGCCAAGACGGGGACACTGAAGCTTTCTTT. The full variable domain, rest sourced from reference TRBV3-1 and TRBJ1-1, is DTAVSQTPKYLVTQMGNDKSIKCEQNLGHDTMYWYKQDSKKFLKIMFSYNNKELIINETVPNRFSPKSPDKAHLNLHINSLELGDSAVYFCASSQDGDTEAFFGQGTRLTVV.